The following is a T cell receptor (beta chain) sequence with its context. Its cognate antigen is unknown. The table came from immunoSEQ multiplex PCR; TCRdb's copy has only in-frame clones and leaves some out. The sample consists of about 68,000 clones, around 83% of them appearing once. The source of the sample is a study of OX40 agonist ivuxolimab in advanced cancers. The overall study: Mean age 60 years, range roughly 20 to 85; 82.7% male. Earlier anti-PD-1, anti-PD-L1 or anti-CTLA-4 therapy was permitted; over 35% had received some. Study-wide findings and caveats: Dosing at 0.1 to 3.0 mg/kg was accompanied by clonal expansion of CD4+ and CD8+ blood T cells by week 6. Researchers report that CD8+ T cells had, on average, more expanded clones than CD4+.

The V end was cut by 2 bases, the J end by 2 bases, with 15 bases between. Germline V lookup: CDR1 MNHEY, CDR2 SVGAGI. The CDR3 is 16 amino acids. The TCR originated in an adult with an advanced solid tumor such as melanoma, head and neck, liver or kidney cancer. The rearrangement links TRBV6-5 to TRBJ1-2, with D maybe TRBD1 (5 bases). Specimen: CD4+ or CD8+ T cells sorted from blood, collected in a trial of the OX40 agonist ivuxolimab. As DNA, the CDR3 is TGTGCCAGCAGTTACGCGGTTTTGAGGGGAAACTATGGCTACACCTTC. Its translation: CASSYAVLRGNYGYTF.